These T cell receptor beta chains were read from a single sample in a study of naive and memory T cell subsets. TCRdb used MiXCR to reprocess the UMI-ligation and nested PCR reads, holding one entry per CDR3 protein. This table holds about 85,000 distinct CDR3 sequences, around 14% found once. The sample comprised central memory CD4+ T cells from blood. The receptors were sampled from a human donor in good health. The CDR3 runs from the conserved cysteine through the conserved F or W. The D gene is left open where the match is weak. Size is stated for part of the rows, as once, few or many counts, or as a class when the clone is expanded.

v_gene,abundance,d_gene,j_gene,len,CDR3nt,CDR3aa
TRBV4-2,few,-,TRBJ1-2,13,TGTGCCAGCAGCCAAGATCGGGTTCATGGCTACACCTTC,CASSQDRVHGYTF
TRBV6-2/TRBV6-3,many,TRBD1,TRBJ2-7,14,TGTGCCAGCAGTCAACCCAGGGGGCGGCACGAGCAGTACTTC,CASSQPRGRHEQYF
TRBV19,-,TRBD1,TRBJ1-1,17,TGTGCCAGCTTGCACCGTCCGGGACAGGGGGCGAACACTGAAGCTTTCTTT,CASLHRPGQGANTEAFF
TRBV2,many,-,TRBJ1-1,14,TGTGCCAGCACACCTTGGGCGGGGGGCACTGAAGCTTTCTTT,CASTPWAGGTEAFF
TRBV7-8,few,-,TRBJ2-7,15,TGTGCCAGCAGTCCCCTTAGCGGAGCTAAGTACGAGCAGTACTTC,CASSPLSGAKYEQYF
TRBV10-2,many,-,TRBJ2-3,12,TGCGCCAGCAGTGAGTCGACAGATACGCAGTATTTT,CASSESTDTQYF
TRBV7-6,few,TRBD2,TRBJ2-3,17,TGTGCCAGCAGCTTAGTAGGGAGCGGGAGGGCCGCAGATACGCAGTATTTT,CASSLVGSGRAADTQYF
TRBV27,few,TRBD1,TRBJ1-1,16,TGTGCCAGCAGTTTATCGAGGACAGGGATGAACACTGAAGCTTTCTTT,CASSLSRTGMNTEAFF
TRBV7-2,-,-,TRBJ2-3,15,TGTGCCAGCACCCCGGAGGGGGGGCCGGGAGATACGCAGTATTTT,CASTPEGGPGDTQYF
TRBV4-2,few,-,TRBJ2-1,16,TGTGCCAGCAGCCGACCGGGCCTCGGTGGCTACAATGAGCAGTTCTTC,CASSRPGLGGYNEQFF
TRBV7-2,few,-,TRBJ2-4,17,TGTGCCAGCGGCCTAAGATCCGGCGGGGCAGCCAAAAACATTCAGTACTTC,CASGLRSGGAAKNIQYF
TRBV5-4,few,-,TRBJ1-2,16,TGTGCCAGCAGCTTGGTAGCGGGCGTCAGGGACTATGGCTACACCTTC,CASSLVAGVRDYGYTF
TRBV5-1,few,-,TRBJ2-6,14,TGCGCCAGCAGCTTGGGTTCTGGGGCCAACGTCCTGACTTTC,CASSLGSGANVLTF
TRBV20-1,few,-,TRBJ1-4,16,TGCAGTGCTAGAGATGTCGGACCCGGCGATAATGAAAAACTGTTTTTT,CSARDVGPGDNEKLFF
TRBV6-2/TRBV6-3,many,TRBD2,TRBJ2-7,14,TGTGCCAGCAGCCTCGTAGCGGGATCGAACGAGCAGTACTTC,CASSLVAGSNEQYF
TRBV7-2,few,TRBD1,TRBJ1-4,16,TGTGCCAGCAGCTTAGGTGGACAGGGGGCAGGTGAAAAACTGTTTTTT,CASSLGGQGAGEKLFF
TRBV5-4,-,-,TRBJ2-3,13,TGTGCCAGCAGCCCGACCTTCGGAGATACGCAGTATTTT,CASSPTFGDTQYF
TRBV6-6,-,TRBD2,TRBJ2-7,15,TGTGCCAGCAGTGGGGGGGGGGATAGGTCCTACGAGCAGTACTTC,CASSGGGDRSYEQYF
TRBV25-1,many,TRBD2,TRBJ2-7,17,TGTGCCAGCAGTGAATACGGGAGCGGGAGTTTGTCCTACGAGCAGTACTTC,CASSEYGSGSLSYEQYF
TRBV25-1,few,-,TRBJ1-4,12,TGTGCCAGTGGCCGGCGCGGCGAAAAACTGTTTTTT,CASGRRGEKLFF
TRBV20-1,medium-sized,-,TRBJ1-4,13,TGCAGTGCAACGACAGAGCTGGTTGAAAAACTGTTTTTT,CSATTELVEKLFF
TRBV7-7,-,-,TRBJ1-5,13,TGTGCCAGCAGCTTAGCCATAAACCAGCCCCAGCATTTT,CASSLAINQPQHF
TRBV9,-,-,TRBJ1-1,12,TGTGCCAGCATGAGGGACGGGACTGAAGCTTTCTTT,CASMRDGTEAFF
TRBV9,-,-,TRBJ2-1,12,TGTGCCAGCAGCGAGGGATGGGATGAGCAGTTCTTC,CASSEGWDEQFF
TRBV12-3/TRBV12-4,few,TRBD2,TRBJ2-7,13,TGTGCCAGCCAGGCTAGCGGGGGCTACGAGCAGTACTTC,CASQASGGYEQYF
TRBV20-1,few,TRBD1,TRBJ1-1,14,TGCAGTGCTCTGTGGGGACAGTGCTTCGCTGAAGCTTTCTTT,CSALWGQCFAEAFF
TRBV6-6,-,-,TRBJ1-6,14,TGTGCCAGCAGTTACGTAGTTGGGGATTCACCCCTCCACTTT,CASSYVVGDSPLHF
TRBV6-2/TRBV6-3,-,TRBD2,TRBJ2-3,17,TGTGCCAGCAGTTACTTACTAGCGGGGCTAAGCACAGATACGCAGTATTTT,CASSYLLAGLSTDTQYF
TRBV29-1,many,TRBD1,TRBJ2-5,14,TGCAGCGTTGAATACTCCGGGACAGGGGCAACCCAGTACTTC,CSVEYSGTGATQYF
TRBV28,-,TRBD2,TRBJ2-3,14,TGTGCCAGCATACTAGCGGGCTCCACAGATACGCAGTATTTT,CASILAGSTDTQYF
TRBV7-9,-,-,TRBJ1-4,13,TGTGCCAGCAGCTTACTAGATCCCGTAAAACTGTTTTTT,CASSLLDPVKLFF
TRBV7-9,many,TRBD2,TRBJ2-5,14,TGTGCCAGCACCGGTAGTAGCGGGAGAGAGACCCAGTACTTC,CASTGSSGRETQYF
TRBV20-1,-,TRBD2,TRBJ2-5,16,TGCAGTGCTAGACCTCCTGGACTAGCGTTAAAAGAGACCCAGTACTTC,CSARPPGLALKETQYF
TRBV20-1,-,TRBD1,TRBJ2-7,14,TGCAGTGCTAGGGGGACAGGGGCGATGTACGAGCAGTACTTC,CSARGTGAMYEQYF
TRBV5-1,few,TRBD1,TRBJ2-3,15,TGCGCCAGCGGATTGACAGGGGCCCGCACAGATACGCAGTATTTT,CASGLTGARTDTQYF
TRBV20-1,-,TRBD2,TRBJ2-3,17,TGCAGTGCTAGAACAGCATGGGCGGGAGGGAGTACAGATACGCAGTATTTT,CSARTAWAGGSTDTQYF
TRBV11-3,few,TRBD2,TRBJ2-3,16,TGTGCCAGCAGCTTAACAGCGGGAGGGCCGGCAGATACGCAGTATTTT,CASSLTAGGPADTQYF
TRBV24-1,-,-,TRBJ1-2,12,TGTGCCACCAGTGATTCCGAGTCTGGCTACACCTTC,CATSDSESGYTF
TRBV12-3/TRBV12-4,few,-,TRBJ2-2,14,TGTGCCAGCACCCCCCGGCTGAACACCGGGGAGCTGTTTTTT,CASTPRLNTGELFF
TRBV6-2/TRBV6-3,-,TRBD2,TRBJ2-3,15,TGTGCCAGCAGTTCCGCCTTAGCGGGAGTCCCTACGCAGTATTTT,CASSSALAGVPTQYF
TRBV20-1,many,-,TRBJ2-3,14,TGCAGTGCTAGAGAACGGTGGGGAACAGATACGCAGTATTTT,CSARERWGTDTQYF
TRBV11-2,-,-,TRBJ2-7,14,TGTGCCAGCAGCTTGTGGGGGTCGAGTTACGAGCAGTACTTC,CASSLWGSSYEQYF
TRBV3-1,many,-,TRBJ1-5,12,TGTGCCAGCAGCCAAGGCAATCAGCCCCAGCATTTT,CASSQGNQPQHF
TRBV10-3,medium-sized,TRBD2,TRBJ2-1,15,TGTGCCACCCGGACTAGCGGGAGAGCCTACAATGAGCAGTTCTTC,CATRTSGRAYNEQFF
TRBV6-2/TRBV6-3,few,TRBD1,TRBJ1-5,15,TGTGCCAGCAGCCCATCCAGGGGGGGCAATCAGCCCCAGCATTTT,CASSPSRGGNQPQHF
TRBV5-5,-,-,TRBJ2-2,13,TGTGCCAGCAGCTTGGGGACAGCCGGGGAGCTGTTTTTT,CASSLGTAGELFF
TRBV5-1,few,-,TRBJ1-1,14,TGCGCCAGCAGCTTAGGTAGTTGGGACACTGAAGCTTTCTTT,CASSLGSWDTEAFF
TRBV30,-,-,TRBJ1-1,13,TGTGCCTGGAGTGTACAAGTGACAGGTGAAGCTTTCTTT,CAWSVQVTGEAFF
TRBV5-1,-,-,TRBJ2-2,13,TGCGCCAGCGGACCGGGGTCATTCGGGGAGCTGTTTTTT,CASGPGSFGELFF
TRBV5-4,few,TRBD2,TRBJ2-3,18,TGTGCCAGCAGCTTGAAACTAAAGCTAGCGGGAGGTACAGATACGCAGTATTTT,CASSLKLKLAGGTDTQYF
TRBV2,few,TRBD2,TRBJ2-2,15,TGTGCCAGCAACGTAGCGGGAGGGTACACCGGGGAGCTGTTTTTT,CASNVAGGYTGELFF
TRBV10-3,medium-sized,-,TRBJ2-1,13,TGTGCCATCAATGCCAACTCAGGGTATGAGCAGTTCTTC,CAINANSGYEQFF
TRBV12-3/TRBV12-4,-,TRBD1,TRBJ2-1,14,TGTGCCAGCAGTTTAGGGAGGACAGGGAAGGAGCAGTTCTTC,CASSLGRTGKEQFF
TRBV30,few,-,TRBJ1-3,13,TGTGCCCTCAGGGGCAGCTCTGGAAACACCATATATTTT,CALRGSSGNTIYF
TRBV7-6,few,-,TRBJ2-5,16,TGTGCCAGCAGCTTAGTGGGGGCGGGCTTGGGAGAGACCCAGTACTTC,CASSLVGAGLGETQYF
TRBV28,-,-,TRBJ2-6,15,TGTGCCAGCAGTTTATGGGTATCTGGGGCCAACGTCCTGACTTTC,CASSLWVSGANVLTF
TRBV11-3,-,-,TRBJ2-1,16,TGTGCCAGCAGCCCCGGGACCCCCAGCGAAGCGGAACAGCAGTTCTTC,CASSPGTPSEAEQQFF
TRBV7-3,-,TRBD2,TRBJ2-1,14,TGTGCCAGCAGCTTAACGCCGGCGGGGGGAGAGCAGTTCTTC,CASSLTPAGGEQFF